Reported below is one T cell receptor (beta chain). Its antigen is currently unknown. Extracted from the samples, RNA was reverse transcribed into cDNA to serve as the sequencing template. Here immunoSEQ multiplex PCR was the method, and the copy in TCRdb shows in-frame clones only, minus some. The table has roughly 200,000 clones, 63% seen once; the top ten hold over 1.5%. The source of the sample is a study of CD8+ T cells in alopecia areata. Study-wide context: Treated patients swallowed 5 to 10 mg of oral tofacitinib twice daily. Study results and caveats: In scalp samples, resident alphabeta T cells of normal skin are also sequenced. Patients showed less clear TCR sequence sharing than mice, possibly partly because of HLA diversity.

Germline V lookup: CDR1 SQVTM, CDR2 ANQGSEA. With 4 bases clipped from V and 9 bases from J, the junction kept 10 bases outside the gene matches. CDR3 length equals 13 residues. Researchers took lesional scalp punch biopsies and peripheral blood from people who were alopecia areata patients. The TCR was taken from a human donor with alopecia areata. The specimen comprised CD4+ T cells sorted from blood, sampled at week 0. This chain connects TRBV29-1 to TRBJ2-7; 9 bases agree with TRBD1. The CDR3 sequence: CSVGKGQGSGQYF. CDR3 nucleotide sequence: TGCAGCGTTGGAAAGGGACAGGGATCCGGGCAGTACTTC.